This is a list of T cell receptor beta chains from one sample in a study of blood T cells in healthy people across ages. A single record per CDR3 protein comes from TCRdb applying MiXCR to the 5' RACE reads. This repertoire shows about 2 million distinct CDR3 sequences, approximately 50% found once; its top ten account for approximately 2%. The sequencing input was blood. The receptors were gathered from a woman aged 35 to 49 in good health. CDR3s include the opening cysteine and the closing phenylalanine or tryptophan. The order of the fields is clone size, J gene, D gene, V gene, CDR3 protein. D genes are given only for firm matches. The size entry is marked missing in some rows and otherwise reads once, few, many or a size class.

>-|TRBJ2-5|-|TRBV2
CACSGAMETQYF
>few|TRBJ2-5|-|TRBV7-6
CASSRPQGLKETQYF
>few|TRBJ2-1|-|TRBV5-1
CASSLDRDSRRFF
>few|TRBJ2-1|TRBD2|TRBV20-1
CSARWLAGEQFF
>few|TRBJ2-7|TRBD1|TRBV5-6
CASSLFGTASYEQYF
>few|TRBJ1-5|-|TRBV20-1
CSASGGRQPQHF
>few|TRBJ1-2|-|TRBV12-3/TRBV12-4
CASTLEEFYGYTF
>many|TRBJ2-7|TRBD1|TRBV4-3
CASSQDSRQGSYEQYF
>once|TRBJ1-4|TRBD1|TRBV4-1
CASSLGQRATNEKLFF
>few|TRBJ1-2|-|TRBV4-2
CASSPVEAGQSANYGYTF
>few|TRBJ2-5|TRBD2|TRBV10-3
CAISGESGGGLETQYF
>few|TRBJ2-1|TRBD2|TRBV27
CASSLFRTRHNEQFF
>-|TRBJ2-5|-|TRBV14
CASSQVPLGTQYF
>few|TRBJ2-3|TRBD2|TRBV20-1
CSATRSAGGTDTQYF
>-|TRBJ2-1|-|TRBV9
CASSAHPRGDEQFF
>few|TRBJ2-3|-|TRBV7-2
CASSFSYGDTQYF
>-|TRBJ2-1|TRBD1|TRBV29-1
CSVEVGQRQFF
>few|TRBJ1-2|-|TRBV28
CASSTMNWDGYTF
>-|TRBJ1-2|TRBD1|TRBV10-3
CAIKSGTGENYGYTF
>-|TRBJ2-3|TRBD1|TRBV11-2
CASRPRDRVTDTQYF
>few|TRBJ2-3|-|TRBV11-2
CASDRGYSTDTQYF
>-|TRBJ2-2|-|TRBV20-1
CSARSRDTGELFF
>few|TRBJ2-3|TRBD2|TRBV20-1
CSANLAGVDTQYF
>few|TRBJ2-1|TRBD2|TRBV20-1
CSARGLAFYNEQFF
>-|TRBJ2-1|TRBD2|TRBV3-1
CASSDTVAGYYNEQFF
>-|TRBJ1-2|-|TRBV7-8
CASSLGRQSYYGYTF
>-|TRBJ2-1|TRBD1|TRBV5-6
CASSALTGMGYNEQFF
>-|TRBJ1-2|-|TRBV3-1
CASSQRGGRVDYGYTF
>-|TRBJ2-1|TRBD2|TRBV12-3/TRBV12-4
CASSRTSGDEQFF
>-|-|TRBD2|TRBV9
CASSEARGGMETQYF
>few|TRBJ1-6|TRBD1|TRBV20-1
CSAQGQLNSPLHF
>-|TRBJ2-1|-|TRBV20-1
CSASPVINSYNEQFF
>-|TRBJ2-7|-|TRBV4-3
CASSQARDGIYEQYF
>-|TRBJ2-1|-|TRBV28
CASSTPINNEQFF
>-|TRBJ2-1|TRBD1|TRBV2
CASSKDRTNSYNEQFF
>-|TRBJ2-7|-|TRBV20-1
CSAIRGSSYEQYF
>-|TRBJ2-1|-|TRBV7-3
CASSLRARGLDNEQFF
>few|-|TRBD2|TRBV7-9
CASSKSSGGFEQYF
>few|TRBJ1-1|-|TRBV5-1
CASGLESEAFF
>-|TRBJ2-7|TRBD2|TRBV6-1
CASSAAGGSHEQYF
>-|TRBJ2-2|-|TRBV5-1
CASSSTNTGELFF
>-|TRBJ2-1|TRBD2|TRBV6-2/TRBV6-3
CASNLAGVERWDEQFF
>-|TRBJ1-6|TRBD1|TRBV7-6
CASSSRTGGESPLHF
>-|TRBJ2-7|-|TRBV28
CASWPSRVTIRGTYEQYF
>-|TRBJ2-5|-|TRBV10-3
CAISENQTGRQETQYF
>-|TRBJ2-1|TRBD2|TRBV20-1
CSLQRGLNEQFF
>-|TRBJ2-3|TRBD2|TRBV12-3/TRBV12-4
CASSFSSGGLRPSTDTQYF
>-|TRBJ2-6|TRBD2|TRBV20-1
CSAQLAGGGGANVLTF
>-|TRBJ1-5|TRBD1|TRBV11-2
CASSAAPDRGQPQHF
>-|TRBJ2-3|TRBD2|TRBV7-2
CASSFSGGGTSSDRQYF
>-|TRBJ2-1|TRBD1|TRBV5-1
CASSLATGFSNEQFF
>-|TRBJ2-1|-|TRBV20-1
CSAISRGGALNEQFF
>-|TRBJ1-5|-|TRBV20-1
CSAVPDSNQPQHF
>-|TRBJ1-5|-|TRBV7-9
CASSLGGSHQPQHF
>-|TRBJ2-1|TRBD2|TRBV20-1
CSGTSGGRDEQFF
>-|TRBJ1-5|-|TRBV24-1
CATSERTQPQHF
>-|-|-|TRBV14
CASSQWGKETQYF
>many|TRBJ1-5|-|TRBV7-2
CASSLVGGKGNQPQHF
>few|TRBJ2-1|-|TRBV20-1
CSASLRDHHEQFF
>few|TRBJ2-3|-|TRBV11-1
CASSWAPSPGADTQYF